This T cell receptor beta chain was observed in a study of blood T cell repertoires in COVID-19. In germline, CDR1 is SGHRS, CDR2 YFSETQ. V lost 7 bases to trimming and J lost 1 base, with 9 bases between them. This CDR3 is 14 amino acids long. The method was immunoSEQ multiplex PCR; TCRdb's version includes in-frame clones alone and lacks a portion of them. The table includes 200,000 to 300,000 clones, around 89% detected once. The material sequenced was PBMCs or T cells enriched from blood (not recorded which). The source of this sequence is a woman aged 40 to 50 with acute COVID-19. This chain links TRBV5-1 with TRBJ2-6, with TRBD1 as a possible D gene (6 bases). CDR3 DNA: TGCGCCAGCCGGACAGAATCTGGGGCCAACGTCCTGACTTTC. Its translation: CASRTESGANVLTF.